This T cell receptor beta chain was recorded in a study of OX40 agonist ivuxolimab in advanced cancers. Study in general: Partial responses occurred in Three dose-escalation patients, one with hepatocellular carcinoma and two with cutaneous melanoma.

Assay used: immunoSEQ multiplex PCR; TCRdb lists only in-frame clones, some missing. The sample includes tens of thousands of clones, roughly nine tenths of them seen just once. About this clone: Its cognate antigen is unknown.

Points from the study as a whole: Some patients without response likewise showed low normalized clonal expansion. Expansion of clones was among the lowest in partial responders at 0.1-3.0 mg/kg.

Trimming left V 7 bases short and J 3 bases short, with 11 bases between. Germline CDR1 is SGHAT and CDR2 is FQNNGV. CDR3 length: 13 residues. The chain recombines TRBV11-2 with TRBJ2-3; TRBD1 is a possible D gene (5 bases). Specimen: CD4+ or CD8+ T cells sorted from blood, collected in a trial of the OX40 agonist ivuxolimab. The TCR sequence derives from an adult with an advanced solid tumor such as melanoma, head and neck, liver or kidney cancer. As DNA, the CDR3 is TGTGCCAGCATAGGGGCGCGGACAGATACGCAGTATTTT. This encodes CASIGARTDTQYF.